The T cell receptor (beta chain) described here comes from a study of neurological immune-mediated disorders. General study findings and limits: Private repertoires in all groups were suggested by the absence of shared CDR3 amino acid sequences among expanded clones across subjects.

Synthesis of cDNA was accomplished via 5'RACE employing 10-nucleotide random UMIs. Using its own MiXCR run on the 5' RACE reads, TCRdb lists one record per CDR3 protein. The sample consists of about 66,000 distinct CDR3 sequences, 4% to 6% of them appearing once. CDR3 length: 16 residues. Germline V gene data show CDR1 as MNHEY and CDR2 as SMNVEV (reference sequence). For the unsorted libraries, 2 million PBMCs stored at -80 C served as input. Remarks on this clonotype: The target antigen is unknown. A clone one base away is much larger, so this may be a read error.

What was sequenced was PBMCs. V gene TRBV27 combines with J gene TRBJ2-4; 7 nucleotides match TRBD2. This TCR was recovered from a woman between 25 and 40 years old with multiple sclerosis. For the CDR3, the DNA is TGTGCCAGCAGTTCACCGTGGGGAGGGGCCAAAAAAATTCAGTACTTC. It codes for CASSSPWGGAKKIQYF.